This T cell receptor (beta chain) was found in a study of regulatory T cells in long-lasting Graves disease. Germline V lookup: CDR1 ENHRY, CDR2 SYGVKD. Trimming at V came to 6 bases and at J to 9 bases, leaving 11 bases not matched to a gene. This CDR3 has 14 residues. The time point is: newly diagnosed GD, antithyroid drugs for less than 3 months. The TCR library used RNA extracted from PBMCs. The patients were drawn from one endocrinology department in Xi'an, China. Sequencing libraries for TCR beta were prepared with iRepertoire HTBI primers and Arm-PCR of CDR3 regions. A single record per CDR3 protein comes from TCRdb applying MiXCR to the multiplex PCR reads. The data hold over 350,000 distinct CDR3 sequences, with around 13% observed a single time. Separately, the same data were catalogued under a study of T cells in Graves' hyperthyroidism and ophthalmopathy. That work contributes: Graves' hyperthyroidism was deemed stable given no ophthalmopathy progression within 18 months. Those patients with uncontrolled infection, other autoimmune disease, pregnancy or lactation were excluded. Stable hyperthyroidism was told apart from ophthalmopathy by a model built on 13 V-J features.

This receptor was identified in a woman between 45 and 60 years old with Graves disease. Source: peripheral blood mononuclear cells (PBMCs), taken at new diagnosis, from a patient treated with antithyroid drugs. The chain couples TRBV10-3 to TRBJ2-1; TRBD2 aligns across 7 bases. CDR3 in DNA: TGTGCCATCAGGGGGGGGAGCGGCTTCGGTGAGCAGTTCTTC. It codes for CAIRGGSGFGEQFF.